This T cell receptor (beta chain) was obtained from a study of cytomegalovirus exposure and HLA in healthy donors. This clone has only a few counts. The antigen is undetermined. The data were produced by immunoSEQ multiplex PCR, yet TCRdb's version contains in-frame clones alone and is incomplete. The sample consists of around 220,000 clones, roughly 88% of them appearing once. Broader study findings: Reported performance of the classifier showed diagnosis of cytomegalovirus status with high specificity and sensitivity. Cytomegalovirus-associated TCR beta chains were listed, numbering 150 to 200.

This CDR3 has 13 amino acids. The V end was cut by 0 bases, the J end by 5 bases, with 6 bases between. Germline CDR1 LNHDA, CDR2 SQIVND (reference sequence). This clonotype originated in a woman between 25 and 40 years old in good health and CMV-seropositive. The J gene is TRBJ2-3, the V gene TRBV19; tentative D call: TRBD2 (6 bases). The sequenced material came from PBMCs. In nucleotides, the CDR3 is TGTGCCAGTAGTATAGAGGGAGGAGATACGCAGTATTTT. Translated, it gives CASSIEGGDTQYF.